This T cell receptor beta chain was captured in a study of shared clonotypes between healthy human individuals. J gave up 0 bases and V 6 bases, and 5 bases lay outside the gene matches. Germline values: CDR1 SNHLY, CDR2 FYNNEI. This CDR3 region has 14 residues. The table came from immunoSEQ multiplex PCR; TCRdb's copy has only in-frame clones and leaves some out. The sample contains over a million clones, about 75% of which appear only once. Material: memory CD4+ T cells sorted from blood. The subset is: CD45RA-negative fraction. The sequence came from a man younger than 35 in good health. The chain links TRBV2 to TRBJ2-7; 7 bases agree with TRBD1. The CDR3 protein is CASSGDSYSYEQYF. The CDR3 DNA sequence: TGTGCCAGCAGCGGGGACAGCTACTCCTACGAGCAGTACTTC.